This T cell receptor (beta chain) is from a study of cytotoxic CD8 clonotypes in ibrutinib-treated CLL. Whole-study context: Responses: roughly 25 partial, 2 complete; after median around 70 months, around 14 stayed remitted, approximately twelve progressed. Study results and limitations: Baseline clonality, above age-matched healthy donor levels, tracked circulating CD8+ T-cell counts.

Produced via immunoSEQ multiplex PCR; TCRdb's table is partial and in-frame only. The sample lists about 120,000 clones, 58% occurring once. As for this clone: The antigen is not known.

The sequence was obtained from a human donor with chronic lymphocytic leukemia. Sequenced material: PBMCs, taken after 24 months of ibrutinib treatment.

The CDR3 reads CASKAPWGADEQYF. The CDR3 DNA follows: TGTGCCAGCAAAGCCCCTTGGGGTGCGGACGAGCAGTACTTC. This sequence joins TRBV6-6 and TRBJ2-7; the D is unclear. Germline-derived CDR1 and CDR2 are MNHNY and SVGAGI (reference sequence). This CDR3 is 14 amino acids long. V was cut by 7 bases and J by 5 bases, with 18 bases left in between.